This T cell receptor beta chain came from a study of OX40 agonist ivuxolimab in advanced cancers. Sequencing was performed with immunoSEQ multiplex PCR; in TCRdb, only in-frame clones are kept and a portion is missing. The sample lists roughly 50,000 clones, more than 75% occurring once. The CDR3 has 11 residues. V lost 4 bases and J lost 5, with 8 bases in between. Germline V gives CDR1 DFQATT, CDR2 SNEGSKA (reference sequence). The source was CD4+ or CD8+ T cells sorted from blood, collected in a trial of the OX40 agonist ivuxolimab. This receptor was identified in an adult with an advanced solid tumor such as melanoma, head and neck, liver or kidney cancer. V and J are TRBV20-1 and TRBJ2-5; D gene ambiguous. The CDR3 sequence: CSATVVETQYF. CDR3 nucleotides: TGCAGTGCTACAGTAGTGGAGACCCAGTACTTC.